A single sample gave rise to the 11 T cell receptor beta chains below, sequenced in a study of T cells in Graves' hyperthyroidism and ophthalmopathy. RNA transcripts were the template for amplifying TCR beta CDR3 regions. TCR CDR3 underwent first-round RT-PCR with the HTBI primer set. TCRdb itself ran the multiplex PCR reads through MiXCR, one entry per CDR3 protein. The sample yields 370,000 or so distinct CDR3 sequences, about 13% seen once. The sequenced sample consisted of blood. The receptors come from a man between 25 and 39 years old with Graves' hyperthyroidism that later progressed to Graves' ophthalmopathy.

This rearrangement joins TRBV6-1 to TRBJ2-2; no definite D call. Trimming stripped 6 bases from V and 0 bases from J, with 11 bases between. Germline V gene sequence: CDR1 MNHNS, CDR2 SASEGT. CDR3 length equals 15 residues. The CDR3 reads CASSPGRSNTGELFF. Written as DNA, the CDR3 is TGTGCCAGCAGCCCCGGACGTTCGAACACCGGGGAGCTGTTTTTT.

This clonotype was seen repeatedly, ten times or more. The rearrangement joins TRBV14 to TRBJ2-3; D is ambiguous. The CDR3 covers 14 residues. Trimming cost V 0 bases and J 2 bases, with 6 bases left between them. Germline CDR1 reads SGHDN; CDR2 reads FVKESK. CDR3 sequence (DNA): TGTGCCAGCAGCCAAGATGTCTTCACAGATACGCAGTATTTT. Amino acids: CASSQDVFTDTQYF.

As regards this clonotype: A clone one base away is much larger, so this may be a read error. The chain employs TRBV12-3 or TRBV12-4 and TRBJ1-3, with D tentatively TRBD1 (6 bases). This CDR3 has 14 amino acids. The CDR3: CVSSASPGVDTIYF. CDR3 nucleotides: TGTGTCAGCAGTGCTAGTCCAGGGGTGGACACCATATATTTT.

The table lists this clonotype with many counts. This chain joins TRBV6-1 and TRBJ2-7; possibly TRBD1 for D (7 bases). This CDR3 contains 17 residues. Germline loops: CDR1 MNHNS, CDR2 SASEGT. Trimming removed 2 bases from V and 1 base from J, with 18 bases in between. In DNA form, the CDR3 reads TGTGCCAGCAGTGAAAGGGGGGCAGGACAGGAGTCCTACGAGCAGTACTTC. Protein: CASSERGAGQESYEQYF.

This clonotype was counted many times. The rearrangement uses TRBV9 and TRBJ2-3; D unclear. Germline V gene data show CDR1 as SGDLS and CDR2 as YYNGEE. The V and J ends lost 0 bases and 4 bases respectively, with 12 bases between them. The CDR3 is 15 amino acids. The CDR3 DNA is TGTGCCAGCAGCGTAGGAGTCGGGTCCGCAGATACGCAGTATTTT. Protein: CASSVGVGSADTQYF.

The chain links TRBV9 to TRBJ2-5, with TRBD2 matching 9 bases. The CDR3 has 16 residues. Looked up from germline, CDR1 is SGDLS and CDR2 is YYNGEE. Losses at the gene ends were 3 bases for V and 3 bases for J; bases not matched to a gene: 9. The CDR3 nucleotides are TGTGCCAGCAGCGATTCAGAAAGCGGGGGGAAAGAGACCCAGTACTTC. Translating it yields CASSDSESGGKETQYF.

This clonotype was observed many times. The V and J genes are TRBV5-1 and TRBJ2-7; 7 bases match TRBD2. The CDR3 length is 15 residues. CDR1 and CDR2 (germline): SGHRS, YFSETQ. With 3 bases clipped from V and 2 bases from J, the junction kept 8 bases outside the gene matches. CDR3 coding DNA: TGCGCCAGCAGCTCGGACGGTAGCGGGCCCTACGAGCAGTACTTC. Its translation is CASSSDGSGPYEQYF.

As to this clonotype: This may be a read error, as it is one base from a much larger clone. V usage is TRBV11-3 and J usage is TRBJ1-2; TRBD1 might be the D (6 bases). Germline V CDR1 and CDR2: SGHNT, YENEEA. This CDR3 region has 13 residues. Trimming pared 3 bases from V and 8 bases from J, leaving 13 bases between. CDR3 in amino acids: CASSLGALRGYTF. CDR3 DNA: TGTGCCAGCAGCTTGGGGGCACTCCGAGGCTACACCTTC.

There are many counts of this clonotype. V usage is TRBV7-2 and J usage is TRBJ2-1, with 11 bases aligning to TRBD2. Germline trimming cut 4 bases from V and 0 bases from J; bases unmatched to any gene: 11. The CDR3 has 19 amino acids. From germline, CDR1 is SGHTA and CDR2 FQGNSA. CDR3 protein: CASSSPLAGGLSSYNEQFF. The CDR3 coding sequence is TGTGCCAGCAGCTCGCCCCTAGCGGGGGGCCTGAGCTCCTACAATGAGCAGTTCTTC.

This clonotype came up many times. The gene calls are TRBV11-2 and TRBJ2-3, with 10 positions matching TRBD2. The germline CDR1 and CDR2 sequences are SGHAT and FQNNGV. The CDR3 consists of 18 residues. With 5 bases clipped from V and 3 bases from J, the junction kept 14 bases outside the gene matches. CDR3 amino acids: CASSPRGTSELRTDTQYF. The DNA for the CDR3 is TGTGCCAGCAGCCCCCGGGGGACTAGCGAGCTAAGGACAGATACGCAGTATTTT.

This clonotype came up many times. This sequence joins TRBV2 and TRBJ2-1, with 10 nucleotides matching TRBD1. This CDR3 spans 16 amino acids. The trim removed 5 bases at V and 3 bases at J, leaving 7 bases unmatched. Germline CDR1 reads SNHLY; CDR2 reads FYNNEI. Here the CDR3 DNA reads TGTGCCAGCAGTCAATCCCGGGACAGGGGCTACAATGAGCAGTTCTTC. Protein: CASSQSRDRGYNEQFF.